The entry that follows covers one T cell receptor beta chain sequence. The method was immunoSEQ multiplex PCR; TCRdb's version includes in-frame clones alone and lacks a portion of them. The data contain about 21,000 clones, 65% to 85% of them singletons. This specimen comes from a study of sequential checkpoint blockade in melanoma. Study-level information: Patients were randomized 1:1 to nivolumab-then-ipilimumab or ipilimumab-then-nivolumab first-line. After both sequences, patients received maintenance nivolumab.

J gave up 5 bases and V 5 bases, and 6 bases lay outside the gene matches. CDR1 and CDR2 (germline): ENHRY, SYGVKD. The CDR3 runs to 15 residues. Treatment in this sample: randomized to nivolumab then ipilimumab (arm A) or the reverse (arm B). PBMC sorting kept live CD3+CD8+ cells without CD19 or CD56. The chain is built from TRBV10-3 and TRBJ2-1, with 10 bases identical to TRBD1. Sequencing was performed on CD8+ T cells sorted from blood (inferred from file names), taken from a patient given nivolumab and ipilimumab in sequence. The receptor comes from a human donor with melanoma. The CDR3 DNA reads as TGTGCCATCAGTTCGACAGGGGGCGTCAACAATGAGCAGTTCTTC. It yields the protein CAISSTGGVNNEQFF.